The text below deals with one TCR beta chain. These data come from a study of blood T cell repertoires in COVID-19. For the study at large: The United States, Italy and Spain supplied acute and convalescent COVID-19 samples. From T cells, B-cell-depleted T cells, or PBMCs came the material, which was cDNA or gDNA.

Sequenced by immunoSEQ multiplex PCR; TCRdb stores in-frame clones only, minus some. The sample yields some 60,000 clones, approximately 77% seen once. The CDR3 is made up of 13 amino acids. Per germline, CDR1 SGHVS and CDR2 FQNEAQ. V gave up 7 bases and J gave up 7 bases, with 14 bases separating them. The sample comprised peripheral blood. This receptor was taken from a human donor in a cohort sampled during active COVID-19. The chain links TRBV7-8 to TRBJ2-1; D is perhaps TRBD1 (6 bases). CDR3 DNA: TGTGCCAGCACCTTTGCCAGGGGTAATGAGCAGTTCTTC. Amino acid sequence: CASTFARGNEQFF.